The 17 T cell receptor beta chains reported below all come from one sample, sequenced in a study of blood T cell repertoires in COVID-19. Assay: immunoSEQ multiplex PCR; the TCRdb copy retains only in-frame clones and omits some. This table holds nearly 200,000 clones, 82% found once. Sequencing was done on a sample of peripheral blood. The source of these receptors is a human donor with acute or convalescent COVID-19. The donor label of this sample is uncertain.

In its sample, this clone was seen a few times. The chain is built from TRBV6-5 and TRBJ1-1; 9 nucleotides line up with TRBD1. J lost 6 bases, V lost 4 bases, and 3 bases had no gene match. Looked up from germline, CDR1 is MNHEY and CDR2 is SVGAGI. The CDR3 covers 13 residues. The CDR3 reads CASSWGQGAEAFF. As DNA, the CDR3 is TGTGCCAGCAGTTGGGGACAGGGAGCTGAAGCTTTCTTT.

This clone was seen once. The V call is TRBV9, the J call TRBJ1-2; no definite D call. The ends were cut back, 4 bases at V and 4 bases at J, with 11 bases in the middle. CDR1 is SGDLS, CDR2 YYNGEE, per germline. This CDR3 is built from 13 residues. CDR3 sequence: CASSSSGGYGYTF. The CDR3 coding sequence is TGTGCCAGCAGCAGTTCGGGTGGCTATGGCTACACCTTC.

This chain links TRBV6-5 with TRBJ1-5; no clear D gene. The germline CDR1 and CDR2 sequences are MNHEY and SVGAGI. Trimming took 10 bases from V and 2 from J, leaving 15 bases between them. The CDR3 runs 14 residues. For the CDR3, the DNA is TGTGCCATCAAGATAGGGAGTGGCAATCAGCCCCAGCATTTT. It translates to CAIKIGSGNQPQHF.

The chain carries TRBV19 and TRBJ1-5, with D possibly matching TRBD1 (6 bases). Germline values: CDR1 LNHDA, CDR2 SQIVND (reference sequence). Trimming stripped 2 bases from V and 5 bases from J, with 16 bases between. The CDR3 runs to 16 residues. The CDR3 DNA is TGTGCCAGTAGTATAACGGGACAAAGGGGCCATCAGCCCCAGCATTTT. Translating it yields CASSITGQRGHQPQHF. Full variable domain (remainder filled in from reference TRBV19 and TRBJ1-5): DGGITQSPKYLFRKEGQNVTLSCEQNLNHDAMYWYRQDPGQGLRLIYYSQIVNDFQKGDIAEGYSVSREKKESFPLTVTSAQKNPTAFYLCASSITGQRGHQPQHFGDGTRLSIL.

The chain couples TRBV11-2 to TRBJ1-2; a possible D gene is TRBD1 (6 bases). Trimming cost V 3 bases and J 2 bases, with 13 bases left between them. This CDR3 has 15 residues. The germline V gene encodes CDR1 SGHAT and CDR2 FQNNGV. The CDR3: CASSLELGANYGYTF. Here the CDR3 DNA reads TGTGCCAGCAGCTTGGAGTTGGGGGCGAACTATGGCTACACCTTC.

The gene calls are TRBV12-3 or TRBV12-4 and TRBJ2-1; TRBD2 matches at 7 bases. J was trimmed by 14 bases and V by 7 bases; bases with no gene match: 11. This CDR3 contains 12 residues. CDR3 amino acids: CASTTPAGIKFF. The DNA for the CDR3 is TGTGCCAGCACCACCCCAGCGGGAATAAAGTTCTTC.

This clone was found a few times. V is TRBV5-1 and J is TRBJ2-5; D gene ambiguous. The CDR3 sequence is 14 residues long. The V end was cut by 0 bases, the J end by 1 base, with 7 bases between. Per the germline V gene, CDR1 is SGHRS and CDR2 is YFSETQ. CDR3 DNA sequence: TGCGCCAGCAGCTTGGGGGCAGCCCAAGAGACCCAGTACTTC. Protein: CASSLGAAQETQYF.

The chain has TRBV5-1 and TRBJ2-5; 8 bases agree with TRBD2. The CDR3 is made up of 15 amino acids. The germline V gene has CDR1 SGHRS and CDR2 YFSETQ. V gave up 5 bases and J gave up 4 bases; unmatched junction bases: 10. CDR3 region: CASRLAVVGSETQYF. Here the CDR3 DNA reads TGCGCCAGCAGACTAGCGGTTGTAGGATCAGAGACCCAGTACTTC.

The chain is built from TRBV28 and TRBJ1-5; D remains ambiguous. This CDR3 has 14 amino acids. The V gene's germline CDR1 is MDHEN and CDR2 SYDVKM. V dropped 1 base and J dropped 0 bases, with 4 bases sitting between them. CDR3 nucleotide sequence: TGTGCCAGCAGTTTATTCAGTAGCAATCAGCCCCAGCATTTT. Its translation: CASSLFSSNQPQHF.

This clone was detected only a few times. This chain joins TRBV10-3 and TRBJ2-1; 11 bases map to TRBD2. V shed 11 bases, J shed 7 bases, and the junction held 13 bases outside the gene matches. The CDR3 contains 15 residues. CDR1 is ENHRY and CDR2 is SYGVKD in the germline V gene. The DNA for the CDR3 is TGTGCCTCCTCCCCACCCGCTAGCGGGAGGAATGAGCAGTTCTTC. This codes for CASSPPASGRNEQFF.

V and J are TRBV7-8 and TRBJ1-1, with 7 nucleotides matching TRBD1. Germline V lookup: CDR1 SGHVS, CDR2 FQNEAQ. Unmatched junction bases numbered 2, after V lost 5 bases and J lost 5 bases. CDR3 length: 12 amino acids. CDR3: CASSGRGTEAFF. For the CDR3, the DNA is TGTGCCAGCAGCGGCAGGGGGACTGAAGCTTTCTTT.

V and J are TRBV5-6 and TRBJ1-3; D not certain. The CDR3 is 16 amino acids. From germline, CDR1 is SGHDT and CDR2 YYEEEE. Trimming removed 2 bases at V and 0 bases at J, with 12 bases between. The CDR3 nucleotides read TGTGCCAGCAGCTTATTGGGTGCGGACTCTGGAAACACCATATATTTT. This sequence encodes CASSLLGADSGNTIYF.

The V and J genes are TRBV29-1 and TRBJ2-3, with D perhaps TRBD2 (5 bases). The CDR3 has 12 residues. V was trimmed by 6 bases and J by 8 bases, leaving 15 bases between them. Per germline, CDR1 SQVTM and CDR2 ANQGSEA. The CDR3 protein is CSVGRAGGTQYF. The CDR3 DNA reads as TGCAGCGTCGGAAGGGCGGGTGGTACGCAGTATTTT.

As for this clone: The identical CDR3 is also encoded by other nucleotide sequences in the sample. The V gene is TRBV5-1, the J gene TRBJ2-7; TRBD2 agrees at 11 bases. Germline CDR1 is SGHRS and CDR2 is YFSETQ. Unmatched junction bases numbered 7, after V lost 4 bases and J lost 7 bases. The CDR3 extends over 14 amino acids. The CDR3 here is CASSLGLAGREQYF. Here the CDR3 DNA reads TGCGCCAGCAGCCTCGGACTAGCGGGCAGGGAGCAGTACTTC.

The rearrangement links TRBV29-1 to TRBJ2-1, with TRBD2 identical over 8 bases. Germline values: CDR1 SQVTM, CDR2 ANQGSEA. The J segment lost 8 bases and the V segment lost 6 bases, leaving 24 bases of the junction unmatched. CDR3 length equals 18 residues. The CDR3 sequence is CSVRDVTGQRTSGDEQFF. The CDR3, as DNA: TGCAGCGTCCGGGACGTGACGGGTCAGAGAACTAGCGGCGATGAGCAGTTCTTC.

J is TRBJ1-5 and V is TRBV3-1 (or the pseudogene TRBV3-2); no firm D call. Germline CDR1 reads LGHDT; CDR2 reads YNNKEL (reference sequence). The ends were cut back, 0 bases at V and 4 bases at J, with 7 bases in the middle. The CDR3 totals 14 residues. CDR3 in amino acids: CASSQDSVNQPQHF. The CDR3 DNA reads as TGTGCCAGCAGCCAAGACAGTGTGAATCAGCCCCAGCATTTT.

The V gene is TRBV6-5, the J gene TRBJ2-1; the match to TRBD2 covers 15 bases. Germline assignment: CDR1 MNHEY and CDR2 SVGAGI. V shed 6 bases and J 7 bases; nucleotides not matched to a gene: 1. The CDR3 is 14 amino acids. CDR3 DNA: TGTGCCAGCAGCGGACTAGCGGGAGGGAATGAGCAGTTCTTC. Protein: CASSGLAGGNEQFF.